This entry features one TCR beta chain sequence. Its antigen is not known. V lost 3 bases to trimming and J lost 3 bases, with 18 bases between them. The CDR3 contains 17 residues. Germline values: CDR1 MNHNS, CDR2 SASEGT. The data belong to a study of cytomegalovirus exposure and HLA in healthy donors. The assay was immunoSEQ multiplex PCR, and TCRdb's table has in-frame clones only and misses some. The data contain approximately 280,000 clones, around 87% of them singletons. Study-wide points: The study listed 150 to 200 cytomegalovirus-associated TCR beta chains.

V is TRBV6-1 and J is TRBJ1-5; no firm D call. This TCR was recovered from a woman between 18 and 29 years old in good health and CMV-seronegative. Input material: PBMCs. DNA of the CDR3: TGTGCCAGCAGTGAGAAAAATAAACAAGTATACAATCAGCCCCAGCATTTT. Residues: CASSEKNKQVYNQPQHF.